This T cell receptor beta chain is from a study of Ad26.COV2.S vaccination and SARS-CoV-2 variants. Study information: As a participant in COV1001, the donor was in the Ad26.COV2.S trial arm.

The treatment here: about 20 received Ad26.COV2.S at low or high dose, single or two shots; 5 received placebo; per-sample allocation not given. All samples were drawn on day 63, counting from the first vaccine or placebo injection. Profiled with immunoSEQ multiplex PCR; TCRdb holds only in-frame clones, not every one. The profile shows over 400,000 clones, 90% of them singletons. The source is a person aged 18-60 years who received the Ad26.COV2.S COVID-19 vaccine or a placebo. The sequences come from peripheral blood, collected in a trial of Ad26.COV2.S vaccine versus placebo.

DNA of the CDR3: TGTGCCAGCATAAGGGACAGGGGGGACGAGCAGTACTTC. Protein sequence: CASIRDRGDEQYF. The genes are TRBV2 and TRBJ2-7; 11 positions agree with TRBD1. CDR3 length equals 13 residues. Germline V gives CDR1 SNHLY, CDR2 FYNNEI. The V gene end was trimmed by 7 bases and the J gene end by 5 bases; junction bases not matched to a gene: 4.